One sample yielded the 23 T cell receptor beta chains listed below, sequenced in a study of T cells expressing NK-cell markers. TCRdb re-called the 5' RACE reads and gives one entry per CDR3 protein, without DNA. The sample includes 550,000 to 600,000 distinct CDR3 sequences. Sample: blood T cells: a sorted CD56 or NKG2C T cell subset, CD4+ or CD8+ T cells, or bulk PBMC T cells (not recorded which). The origin of the receptors is a young man in good health.

J is TRBJ2-1 and V is TRBV6-2 or TRBV6-3; checking the TCRdb D call of TRBD2 is not possible without DNA. This CDR3 spans 14 amino acids. The V gene's germline CDR1 is MNHEY and CDR2 SVGEGT. CDR3 sequence: CASSLGTSRGEQFF.

V is TRBV12-3 or TRBV12-4 and J is TRBJ2-5; the D call from TCRdb, TRBD1, cannot be confirmed without DNA. CDR3 length: 14 residues. The CDR3 sequence is CASSSLGPWETQYF.

The J gene is TRBJ2-4, the V gene TRBV28; TCRdb names TRBD1, which stays unverified in the absence of DNA. This CDR3 has 15 amino acids. Germline V gene data show CDR1 as MDHEN and CDR2 as SYDVKM. This chain's CDR3 is CASRTGTGGLYIQYF.

This sequence joins TRBV29-1 and TRBJ2-7; TCRdb names TRBD1, which stays unverified in the absence of DNA. Germline V gene lookup returns CDR1 SQVTM and CDR2 ANQGSEA. The CDR3 totals 11 residues. The CDR3 protein is CSVGARTEQYF.

The chain has TRBV3-1 and TRBJ1-1. The CDR3 is 14 amino acids. Per the germline V gene, CDR1 is LGHDT and CDR2 is YNNKEL (reference sequence). The CDR3: CASSQALGNTEAFF.

V usage is TRBV5-1 and J usage is TRBJ2-1; the D call from TCRdb, TRBD2, cannot be confirmed without DNA. Germline V gives CDR1 SGHRS, CDR2 YFSETQ. CDR3 length: 17 residues. CDR3 loop: CASSFTSGRSSYNEQFF. Together with reference TRBV5-1 and TRBJ2-1, the CDR3 gives the full variable domain: KAGVTQTPRYLIKTRGQQVTLSCSPISGHRSVSWYQQTPGQGLQFLFEYFSETQRNKGNFPGRFSGRQFSNSRSEMNVSTLELGDSALYLCASSFTSGRSSYNEQFFGPGTRLTVL.

The gene calls are TRBV6-5 and TRBJ1-2. Germline V gene lookup returns CDR1 MNHEY and CDR2 SVGAGI. CDR3 length equals 14 residues. The CDR3 sequence: CASSYGGLYYGYTF.

The rearrangement uses TRBV11-1 and TRBJ2-5. Germline V gene data show CDR1 as SGHAT and CDR2 as FQDESV (reference sequence). The CDR3 has 19 residues. CDR3 residues: CASSLGTFSGPEVTKTQYF.

The V and J genes are TRBV25-1 and TRBJ2-1; TCRdb names TRBD2, which stays unverified in the absence of DNA. The CDR3 consists of 18 residues. Germline assignment: CDR1 MGHDK and CDR2 SYGVNS. This CDR3 reads CASSPFQGGLASVDEQFF.

The rearrangement joins TRBV4-1 to TRBJ2-5; absent DNA, TCRdb's TRBD2 call cannot be checked. The length of the CDR3 is 15 residues. CDR1 and CDR2 from the germline V gene are MGHRA and YSYEKL. Here the CDR3 reads CASSQDPQRDETQYF.

This chain connects TRBV10-3 to TRBJ2-1; TCRdb reports TRBD1, a call that lacks DNA to check it against. The germline gives CDR1 ENHRY, CDR2 SYGVKD. The CDR3 length is 16 residues. The CDR3 loop is CAISESSGGLDNEQFF.

J is TRBJ2-5 and V is TRBV27; with no DNA, the TCRdb D assignment of TRBD1 cannot be verified. From germline, CDR1 is MNHEY and CDR2 SMNVEV (reference sequence). The CDR3 covers 14 residues. The chain's CDR3 is CASSRAGERETQYF.

V is TRBV12-3 or TRBV12-4 and J is TRBJ1-1; TCRdb reports TRBD1, a call that lacks DNA to check it against. The CDR3 totals 13 residues. CDR3 sequence: CASSRHTGNEAFF.

J is TRBJ2-1 and V is TRBV7-2; lacking DNA, the TRBD2 call made by TCRdb goes unchecked. This CDR3 is 15 amino acids long. CDR1 SGHTA and CDR2 FQGNSA come from the germline V gene. CDR3 region: CASSRSGLAGDEQFF.

The chain couples TRBV20-1 to TRBJ2-4; the D gene TCRdb calls, TRBD2, cannot be checked with no DNA. Germline-derived CDR1 and CDR2 are DFQATT and SNEGSKA (reference sequence). The CDR3 contains 18 residues. CDR3 in amino acids: CSARTGLAGGVAKNIQYF.

The V call is TRBV29-1, the J call TRBJ1-4; TCRdb reports TRBD1, a call that lacks DNA to check it against. The V gene's germline CDR1 is SQVTM and CDR2 ANQGSEA. The CDR3 has 11 residues. CDR3 in amino acids: CAGQALGKLFF. The entire variable domain, with the rest obtained from reference TRBV29-1 and TRBJ1-4, is as follows: SAVISQKPSRDICQRGTSLTIQCQVDSQVTMMFWYRQQPGQSLTLIATANQGSEATYESGFVIDKFPISRPNLTFSTLTVSNMSPEDSSIYLCAGQALGKLFFGSGTQLSVL.

The chain's CDR3 is CSAVPGTGSTDTQYF. The chain employs TRBV20-1 and TRBJ2-3; TCRdb's D call, TRBD1, is unchecked because there is no DNA. The CDR3 is made up of 15 amino acids. CDR1 is DFQATT, CDR2 SNEGSKA, per germline (reference sequence).

This rearrangement joins TRBV27 to TRBJ2-5. This CDR3 has 12 residues. CDR1 and CDR2 from the germline V gene are MNHEY and SMNVEV (reference sequence). The CDR3 reads CASMANQETQYF.

This chain links TRBV5-1 with TRBJ2-1; checking the TCRdb D call of TRBD2 is not possible without DNA. Germline V lookup: CDR1 SGHRS, CDR2 YFSETQ. This CDR3 contains 15 residues. CDR3 loop: CASSLEASGYNEQFF.

The V call is TRBV19, the J call TRBJ2-1; TCRdb proposes TRBD2, but this gene call is untestable without DNA. The V gene's germline CDR1 is LNHDA and CDR2 SQIVND (reference sequence). This CDR3 is 12 amino acids long. The CDR3 loop is CASTSGWDEQFF.

The gene calls are TRBV11-2 and TRBJ2-5; TCRdb's D call of TRBD2 is untestable without DNA. Germline values: CDR1 SGHAT, CDR2 FQNNGV. The length of the CDR3 is 16 residues. The CDR3 sequence: CASSLTLAGGQETQYF.

V usage is TRBV5-1 and J usage is TRBJ2-7; TCRdb gives TRBD2 as the D gene, but with no DNA this cannot be confirmed. Germline assignment: CDR1 SGHRS and CDR2 YFSETQ. The CDR3 loop spans 15 amino acids. CDR3 protein: CASSLATGLVYEQYF.

The chain links TRBV5-7 to TRBJ1-2; absent DNA, TCRdb's TRBD1 call cannot be checked. TRBV5-7 is placed among ORFs of uncertain function. This CDR3 region has 16 residues. The CDR3 spells CASSRTGDQSNYGYTF.